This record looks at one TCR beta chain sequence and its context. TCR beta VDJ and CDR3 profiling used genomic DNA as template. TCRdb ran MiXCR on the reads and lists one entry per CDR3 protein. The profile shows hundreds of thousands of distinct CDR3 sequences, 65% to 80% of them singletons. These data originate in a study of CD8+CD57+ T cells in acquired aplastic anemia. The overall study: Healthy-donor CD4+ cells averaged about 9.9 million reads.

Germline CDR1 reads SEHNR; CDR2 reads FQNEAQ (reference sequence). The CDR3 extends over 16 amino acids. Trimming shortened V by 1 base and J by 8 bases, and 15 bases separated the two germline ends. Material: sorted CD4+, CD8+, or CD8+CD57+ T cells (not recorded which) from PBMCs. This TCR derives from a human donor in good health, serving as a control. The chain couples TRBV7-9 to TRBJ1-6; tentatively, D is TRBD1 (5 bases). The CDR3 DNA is TGTGCCAGCAGCTTAGAGGGGATGGGTCCGGATTCACCCCTCCACTTT. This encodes CASSLEGMGPDSPLHF.